This T cell receptor (beta chain) was obtained from a study of Ad26.COV2.S vaccination and SARS-CoV-2 variants. Overall study: The vaccine Ad26.COV2.S was put into the muscle once, or twice with 56 days between.

Whole-study findings and limits: After vaccination, reports described spike-specific CD8+ and CD4+ T cell responses as showing substantial breadth. Placebo recipients and vaccine recipients were similar in non-spike TCR breadth. Individuals receiving vaccine had higher spike-specific TCR breadth than placebo recipients did.

This CDR3 comprises 17 residues. V was clipped by 2 bases and J by 2 bases; unmatched bases: 11. Germline-derived CDR1 and CDR2 are SGHAT and FQNNGV. Documented treatment: some 19 received Ad26.COV2.S at low or high dose, single or two shots; 5 received placebo; per-sample allocation not given. Day 63 after the first injection of vaccine or placebo was the sampling time. The method was immunoSEQ multiplex PCR; TCRdb's version includes in-frame clones alone and lacks a portion of them. The data hold roughly 510,000 clones, with 70% to 90% observed a single time. About this clone: What it binds is not known.

This chain uses TRBV11-2 with TRBJ2-7; 8 nucleotides agree with TRBD2. The material sequenced was peripheral blood, taken in a trial of Ad26.COV2.S vaccine versus placebo. The clonotype comes from a person aged 18 to 59 who received the Ad26.COV2.S COVID-19 vaccine or a placebo. In nucleotides, the CDR3 is TGTGCCAGCAGCTTATTAGTGCGGGAGGACGCCCCCTACGAGCAGTACTTC. This sequence encodes CASSLLVREDAPYEQYF.